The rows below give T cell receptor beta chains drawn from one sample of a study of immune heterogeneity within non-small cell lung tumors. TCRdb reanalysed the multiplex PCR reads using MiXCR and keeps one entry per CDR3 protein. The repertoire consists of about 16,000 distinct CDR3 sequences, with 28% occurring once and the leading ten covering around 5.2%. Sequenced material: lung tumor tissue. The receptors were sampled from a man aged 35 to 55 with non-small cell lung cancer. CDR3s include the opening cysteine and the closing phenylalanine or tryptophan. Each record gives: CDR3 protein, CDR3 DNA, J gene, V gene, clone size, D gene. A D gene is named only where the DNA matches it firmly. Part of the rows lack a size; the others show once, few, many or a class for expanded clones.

CDR3 protein: CASSQGYETGELFF
CDR3 DNA: TGTGCCAGCTCACAGGGGTATGAGACCGGGGAGCTGTTTTTT
J gene: TRBJ2-2
V gene: TRBV18
clone size: .
D gene: .

CDR3 protein: CASRPGWSSTDTQYF
CDR3 DNA: TGTGCCAGCCGCCCGGGGTGGTCTAGCACAGATACGCAGTATTTT
J gene: TRBJ2-3
V gene: TRBV27
clone size: many
D gene: .

CDR3 protein: CASSQDPLREQYF
CDR3 DNA: TGTGCCAGCAGCCAAGACCCCCTGAGGGAGCAGTACTTC
J gene: TRBJ2-7
V gene: TRBV3-1
clone size: many
D gene: .

CDR3 protein: CSASGSPGKGVSEQFF
CDR3 DNA: TGCAGTGCTAGCGGCTCGCCAGGAAAAGGGGTCAGTGAGCAGTTCTTC
J gene: TRBJ2-1
V gene: TRBV20-1
clone size: few
D gene: .

CDR3 protein: CASSQERRGYTF
CDR3 DNA: TGTGCCAGCAGCCAAGAAAGACGAGGCTACACCTTC
J gene: TRBJ1-2
V gene: TRBV14
clone size: many
D gene: .

CDR3 protein: CAIRPKDRGYTF
CDR3 DNA: TGTGCCATCAGACCCAAGGACAGGGGCTACACCTTC
J gene: TRBJ1-2
V gene: TRBV6-2/TRBV6-3
clone size: .
D gene: TRBD1

CDR3 protein: CASSAAGVETQYF
CDR3 DNA: TGTGCCAGCAGCGCGGCGGGAGTGGAGACCCAGTACTTC
J gene: TRBJ2-5
V gene: TRBV11-2
clone size: few
D gene: TRBD2

CDR3 protein: CASSVLAGEATDTQYF
CDR3 DNA: TGTGCCAGCAGCGTACTAGCGGGAGAGGCCACAGATACGCAGTATTTT
J gene: TRBJ2-3
V gene: TRBV2
clone size: many
D gene: TRBD2

CDR3 protein: CASSRGGGGEAFF
CDR3 DNA: TGTGCCAGTAGTCGGGGTGGGGGCGGTGAAGCTTTCTTT
J gene: TRBJ1-1
V gene: TRBV19
clone size: few
D gene: .

CDR3 protein: CAISGGQDTGELFF
CDR3 DNA: TGTGCCATCAGTGGGGGGCAGGACACCGGGGAGCTGTTTTTT
J gene: TRBJ2-2
V gene: TRBV10-3
clone size: medium-sized
D gene: .

CDR3 protein: CASSLEFGAMLPQHF
CDR3 DNA: TGTGCCAGCAGCTTAGAGTTTGGGGCAATGCTGCCCCAGCATTTT
J gene: TRBJ1-5
V gene: TRBV7-2
clone size: many
D gene: .

CDR3 protein: CASSLGGRADDTQYF
CDR3 DNA: TGTGCCAGCAGCTTGGGCGGGAGGGCCGATGATACGCAGTATTTT
J gene: TRBJ2-3
V gene: TRBV5-4
clone size: few
D gene: TRBD2

CDR3 protein: CASSPPGPYNEQFF
CDR3 DNA: TGTGCCAGCTCACCGCCGGGCCCCTACAATGAGCAGTTCTTC
J gene: TRBJ2-1
V gene: TRBV18
clone size: many
D gene: .

CDR3 protein: CATSGRQGSNQPQHF
CDR3 DNA: TGTGCCACCAGTGGGAGACAGGGGAGCAATCAGCCCCAGCATTTT
J gene: TRBJ1-5
V gene: TRBV24-1
clone size: many
D gene: TRBD1

CDR3 protein: CAWSVNMETQYF
CDR3 DNA: TGTGCCTGGAGTGTAAATATGGAGACCCAGTACTTC
J gene: TRBJ2-5
V gene: TRBV30
clone size: .
D gene: .

CDR3 protein: CSARDGAQETQYF
CDR3 DNA: TGCAGTGCTAGAGACGGTGCCCAAGAGACCCAGTACTTC
J gene: TRBJ2-5
V gene: TRBV20-1
clone size: .
D gene: .

CDR3 protein: CASSENPGQGEKLFF
CDR3 DNA: TGTGCCAGCAGTGAAAACCCCGGACAGGGAGAAAAACTGTTTTTT
J gene: TRBJ1-4
V gene: TRBV9
clone size: many
D gene: TRBD1

CDR3 protein: CASNSDRSEQYF
CDR3 DNA: TGTGCCAGCAATTCCGACCGGTCTGAGCAGTACTTC
J gene: TRBJ2-7
V gene: TRBV28
clone size: medium-sized
D gene: .

CDR3 protein: CASSDGWQSNTGQLFF
CDR3 DNA: TGTGCCAGCAGTGATGGCTGGCAGTCGAACACCGGGCAGCTGTTTTTT
J gene: TRBJ2-2
V gene: TRBV2
clone size: .
D gene: .

CDR3 protein: CASSLGPTQSPLHF
CDR3 DNA: TGTGCCAGCAGCTTGGGCCCTACCCAATCACCCCTCCACTTT
J gene: TRBJ1-6
V gene: TRBV11-3
clone size: .
D gene: .

CDR3 protein: CASSFAGGYEQYF
CDR3 DNA: TGTGCCAGCAGTTTCGCGGGGGGATACGAGCAGTACTTC
J gene: TRBJ2-7
V gene: TRBV12-3/TRBV12-4
clone size: medium-sized
D gene: TRBD2

CDR3 protein: CASSQSRRGTSDNSPLHF
CDR3 DNA: TGTGCCAGCAGCCAATCTCGTCGGGGCACTTCGGATAATTCACCCCTCCACTTT
J gene: TRBJ1-6
V gene: TRBV14
clone size: medium-sized
D gene: .

CDR3 protein: CASRRTGLGIQYF
CDR3 DNA: TGTGCCAGCCGACGGACAGGGTTAGGCATTCAGTACTTC
J gene: TRBJ2-4
V gene: TRBV12-3/TRBV12-4
clone size: medium-sized
D gene: TRBD1

CDR3 protein: CASSNRGPEKYEQYF
CDR3 DNA: TGTGCCAGCAGTAACAGGGGGCCCGAGAAATACGAGCAGTACTTC
J gene: TRBJ2-7
V gene: TRBV6-2/TRBV6-3
clone size: medium-sized
D gene: TRBD1

CDR3 protein: CASSSGQTNYGYTF
CDR3 DNA: TGCGCCAGCAGCTCGGGACAGACTAACTATGGCTACACCTTC
J gene: TRBJ1-2
V gene: TRBV5-1
clone size: many
D gene: TRBD1

CDR3 protein: CATSRAGKGNQPQHF
CDR3 DNA: TGTGCCACCAGCAGAGCGGGAAAGGGCAATCAGCCCCAGCATTTT
J gene: TRBJ1-5
V gene: TRBV15
clone size: medium-sized
D gene: .

CDR3 protein: CASSGGLAGKNEQFF
CDR3 DNA: TGTGCCAGCAGTGGGGGACTAGCCGGGAAGAATGAGCAGTTCTTC
J gene: TRBJ2-1
V gene: TRBV6-1
clone size: few
D gene: TRBD2

CDR3 protein: CASSEEGAGTDTQYF
CDR3 DNA: TGTGCCAGCAGTGAAGAGGGGGCCGGCACAGATACGCAGTATTTT
J gene: TRBJ2-3
V gene: TRBV6-1
clone size: medium-sized
D gene: TRBD1

CDR3 protein: CAWRLGRETQYF
CDR3 DNA: TGTGCCTGGAGGTTGGGTAGGGAGACCCAGTACTTC
J gene: TRBJ2-5
V gene: TRBV30
clone size: few
D gene: .

CDR3 protein: CASSTGVRETQYF
CDR3 DNA: TGTGCCAGCTCGACAGGGGTCAGGGAGACCCAGTACTTC
J gene: TRBJ2-5
V gene: TRBV18
clone size: few
D gene: TRBD1

CDR3 protein: CASSLSRLNNEQFF
CDR3 DNA: TGTGCCAGCAGCTTATCGAGACTGAACAATGAGCAGTTCTTC
J gene: TRBJ2-1
V gene: TRBV11-3
clone size: many
D gene: .

CDR3 protein: CSVDRSNTEAFF
CDR3 DNA: TGCAGCGTTGATAGGTCTAACACTGAAGCTTTCTTT
J gene: TRBJ1-1
V gene: TRBV29-1
clone size: few
D gene: .

CDR3 protein: CASSLDRASGEKLFF
CDR3 DNA: TGTGCCAGCAGCTTAGATCGGGCGTCGGGTGAAAAACTGTTTTTT
J gene: TRBJ1-4
V gene: TRBV7-2
clone size: .
D gene: .

CDR3 protein: CASSSNPGLPGIEQYF
CDR3 DNA: TGCGCCAGCAGCTCAAACCCCGGTTTGCCCGGAATCGAGCAGTACTTC
J gene: TRBJ2-7
V gene: TRBV5-1
clone size: many
D gene: .

CDR3 protein: CASILTATPWETQYF
CDR3 DNA: TGTGCCAGCATCCTTACAGCCACCCCGTGGGAGACCCAGTACTTC
J gene: TRBJ2-5
V gene: TRBV12-3/TRBV12-4
clone size: .
D gene: .

CDR3 protein: CASSDRDRGDAAQYF
CDR3 DNA: TGTGCCAGCAGCGACCGGGACAGGGGTGACGCGGCCCAGTACTTC
J gene: TRBJ2-5
V gene: TRBV5-8
clone size: .
D gene: TRBD1

CDR3 protein: CASSLASMGSSYNSPLHF
CDR3 DNA: TGTGCCAGCAGCTTAGCCTCTATGGGGAGCTCCTATAATTCACCCCTCCACTTT
J gene: TRBJ1-6
V gene: TRBV7-8
clone size: many
D gene: .

CDR3 protein: CSVVSGAPRGGARTYEQYF
CDR3 DNA: TGCAGCGTTGTATCGGGGGCACCGAGGGGGGGGGCCCGGACCTACGAGCAGTACTTC
J gene: TRBJ2-7
V gene: TRBV29-1
clone size: many
D gene: .

CDR3 protein: CASSLQGRNSPLHF
CDR3 DNA: TGTGCCAGCAGCCTACAGGGAAGAAATTCACCCCTCCACTTT
J gene: TRBJ1-6
V gene: TRBV3-1
clone size: many
D gene: .

CDR3 protein: CASSLAPGGVLGIQYF
CDR3 DNA: TGTGCCAGCAGCTTAGCACCAGGGGGGGTCTTAGGCATTCAGTACTTC
J gene: TRBJ2-4
V gene: TRBV7-2
clone size: .
D gene: .

CDR3 protein: CASSAGTRSEQYF
CDR3 DNA: TGTGCCAGCAGTGCCGGGACGCGTTCCGAGCAGTACTTC
J gene: TRBJ2-7
V gene: TRBV6-4
clone size: many
D gene: .

CDR3 protein: CASSQEAQGRNEQYF
CDR3 DNA: TGCGCCAGCAGCCAAGAAGCCCAGGGTAGGAACGAGCAGTACTTC
J gene: TRBJ2-7
V gene: TRBV4-1
clone size: medium-sized
D gene: .

CDR3 protein: CASSMGLAGSSYNEQFF
CDR3 DNA: TGTGCCAGTAGTATGGGACTAGCGGGGTCCTCCTACAATGAGCAGTTCTTC
J gene: TRBJ2-1
V gene: TRBV19
clone size: .
D gene: TRBD2

CDR3 protein: CASTIRLAANNEQFF
CDR3 DNA: TGTGCCAGCACGATCCGACTAGCGGCTAACAATGAGCAGTTCTTC
J gene: TRBJ2-1
V gene: TRBV11-2
clone size: many
D gene: TRBD2

CDR3 protein: CASSSGRWSFPPHNEQFF
CDR3 DNA: TGTGCCAGCAGCTCGGGGCGGTGGTCCTTCCCCCCACACAATGAGCAGTTCTTC
J gene: TRBJ2-1
V gene: TRBV7-3
clone size: once
D gene: .

CDR3 protein: CASGRGQGGTGKLFF
CDR3 DNA: TGTGCTAGTGGTAGGGGACAGGGAGGCACCGGGAAGCTGTTTTTT
J gene: TRBJ2-2
V gene: TRBV12-5
clone size: .
D gene: TRBD1

CDR3 protein: CASSPRGGNTEAFF
CDR3 DNA: TGCGCCAGCAGCCCCCGGGGCGGGAACACTGAAGCTTTCTTT
J gene: TRBJ1-1
V gene: TRBV5-1
clone size: few
D gene: .

CDR3 protein: CASSGTRTSGTDTQYF
CDR3 DNA: TGCGCCAGCAGTGGGACCAGGACTAGCGGCACAGATACGCAGTATTTT
J gene: TRBJ2-3
V gene: TRBV10-1
clone size: .
D gene: TRBD2

CDR3 protein: CASSLEWTRAGELFF
CDR3 DNA: TGTGCCAGCAGCTTAGAGTGGACCAGGGCCGGGGAGCTGTTTTTT
J gene: TRBJ2-2
V gene: TRBV7-6
clone size: .
D gene: .

CDR3 protein: CASRRWPQKSTDTQYF
CDR3 DNA: TGTGCCAGCCGTCGGTGGCCGCAAAAAAGCACAGATACGCAGTATTTT
J gene: TRBJ2-3
V gene: TRBV6-1
clone size: .
D gene: .